This is a list of T cell receptor beta chains from one sample in a study of OX40 agonist ivuxolimab in advanced cancers. Sequenced by immunoSEQ multiplex PCR; TCRdb stores in-frame clones only, minus some. The data hold 20,000 to 30,000 clones, with around two thirds observed a single time. Sample: CD4+ or CD8+ T cells sorted from blood, taken in a trial of the OX40 agonist ivuxolimab. All receptors derive from an adult with an advanced solid tumor such as melanoma, head and neck, liver or kidney cancer. Each CDR3 is given with its conserved first and last residue. The order of the fields is J gene, clone size, V gene, D gene, CDR3 protein, CDR3 DNA. The D gene is left open where the match is weak. Clone size is given for some rows only: seen once, a few or many times, or a class if the clone is expanded.

TRBJ1-2 | few | TRBV7-9 | NA | CASSPPRGPSGPYGYTF | TGTGCCAGCAGCCCACCCCGGGGTCCCTCAGGACCCTATGGCTACACCTTC
TRBJ1-2 | NA | TRBV9 | NA | CASSTAPGGYTF | TGTGCCAGCAGCACTGCGCCCGGCGGCTACACCTTC
TRBJ1-1 | NA | TRBV9 | NA | CASSPEGGGYTEAFF | TGTGCCAGCAGCCCAGAGGGGGGTGGGTACACTGAAGCTTTCTTT
TRBJ2-2 | NA | TRBV2 | NA | CATAPGEEPSRWTGELFF | TGTGCCACCGCTCCGGGGGAGGAGCCCAGCCGGTGGACCGGGGAGCTGTTTTTT
TRBJ1-1 | NA | TRBV19 | NA | CASSAGRISEAFF | TGTGCCAGTAGTGCGGGGAGGATCTCTGAAGCTTTCTTT
TRBJ2-7 | few | TRBV30 | NA | CAWSVLSEPRDEQYF | TGTGCCTGGAGTGTACTGTCCGAGCCTAGGGACGAGCAGTACTTC
TRBJ1-1 | NA | TRBV4-3 | TRBD1 | CASSQDRTGGGNTEAFF | TGCGCCAGCAGCCAAGATCGGACAGGGGGTGGGAACACTGAAGCTTTCTTT
TRBJ1-2 | NA | TRBV5-6 | NA | CASSILVGVRGYTF | TGTGCCAGCAGCATACTGGTAGGGGTGCGGGGCTACACCTTC
TRBJ1-6 | NA | TRBV19 | TRBD1 | CATRTGGFGSYNSPLHF | TGTGCCACTCGGACAGGGGGCTTCGGTTCCTATAATTCACCCCTCCACTTT
TRBJ2-3 | NA | TRBV5-5 | TRBD1 | CASSPTLDATGGVADTQYF | TGTGCCAGCAGCCCGACGTTAGACGCGACAGGGGGCGTGGCAGATACGCAGTATTTT
TRBJ1-2 | NA | TRBV25-1 | TRBD1 | CASSEGGRTGQRDGYTF | TGTGCCAGCAGTGAAGGAGGAAGGACAGGGCAGAGGGATGGCTACACCTTC
TRBJ2-7 | once | TRBV28 | NA | CASSLLGADSYEQYF | TGTGCCAGCAGTCTTTTAGGGGCAGACTCCTACGAGCAGTACTTC
TRBJ2-1 | NA | TRBV19 | TRBD2 | CASTPTSGGYNEQFF | TGTGCCAGTACCCCGACTAGCGGTGGCTACAATGAGCAGTTCTTC
TRBJ2-2 | medium-sized | TRBV4-1 | NA | CASSWGEGTGELFF | TGCGCCAGCAGCTGGGGCGAGGGCACCGGGGAGCTGTTTTTT
TRBJ1-1 | NA | TRBV28 | TRBD1 | CASQVSTGGNTEAFF | TGTGCCAGCCAAGTCTCTACAGGGGGAAACACTGAAGCTTTCTTT
TRBJ2-1 | NA | TRBV11-2 | NA | CASSLAGEQFF | TGTGCCAGCAGCTTAGCAGGTGAGCAGTTCTTC
TRBJ2-5 | few | TRBV7-9 | TRBD1 | CASTGTGGSQETQYF | TGTGCCAGCACCGGGACAGGGGGCTCCCAAGAGACCCAGTACTTC
TRBJ1-6 | NA | TRBV10-2 | NA | CASSSGGVNSPLHF | TGCGCCAGCTCCTCTGGGGGGGTGAATTCACCCCTCCACTTT
TRBJ2-1 | once | TRBV2 | NA | CASSPWDEQFF | TGTGCCAGTTCCCCCTGGGATGAGCAGTTCTTC
TRBJ2-7 | NA | TRBV28 | TRBD1 | CASSLSQGQAYEQYF | TGTGCCAGCAGTTTAAGCCAGGGACAGGCCTACGAGCAGTACTTC
TRBJ2-5 | NA | TRBV4-3 | NA | CASSQGSLYQETQYF | TGCGCCAGCAGCCAAGGGTCCCTGTACCAAGAGACCCAGTACTTC
TRBJ1-2 | once | TRBV7-6 | NA | CASSSPSQSGPGYTF | TGTGCCAGCAGCTCACCGTCTCAGTCAGGCCCCGGCTACACCTTC
TRBJ2-3 | NA | TRBV7-2 | NA | CASSPGTTRPDTQYF | TGTGCCAGCAGCCCCGGGACCACGCGTCCGGATACGCAGTATTTT
TRBJ2-5 | NA | TRBV6-5 | NA | CASSPQGEGETQYF | TGTGCCAGCAGTCCACAGGGGGAGGGAGAGACCCAGTACTTC